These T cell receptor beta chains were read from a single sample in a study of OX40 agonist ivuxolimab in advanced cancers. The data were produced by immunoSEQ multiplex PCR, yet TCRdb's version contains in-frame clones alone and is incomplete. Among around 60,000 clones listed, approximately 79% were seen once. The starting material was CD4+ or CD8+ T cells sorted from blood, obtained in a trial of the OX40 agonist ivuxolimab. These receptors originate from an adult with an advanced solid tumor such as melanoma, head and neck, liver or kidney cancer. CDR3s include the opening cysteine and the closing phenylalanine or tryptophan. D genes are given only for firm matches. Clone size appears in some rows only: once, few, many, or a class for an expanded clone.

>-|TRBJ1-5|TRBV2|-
TGTGCCAGCAGTGGGACAGATAATCAGCCCCAGCATTTT
CASSGTDNQPQHF
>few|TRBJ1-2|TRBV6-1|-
TGTGCCAGCAGTTCCCGGGGACCCTGCACCTTC
CASSSRGPCTF
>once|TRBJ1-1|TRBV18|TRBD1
TGTGCCAGCTCACTACAGGGGCCCAACACTGAAGCTTTCTTT
CASSLQGPNTEAFF
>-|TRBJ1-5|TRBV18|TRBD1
TGTGCCAGCTCACCAGTCGAACAGGGGAGGAGGCCCCAGCATTTT
CASSPVEQGRRPQHF
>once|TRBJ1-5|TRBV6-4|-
TGTGCCAGCAGTGACTCTGGGCCTAGGGAGCAGCCCCAGCATTTT
CASSDSGPREQPQHF
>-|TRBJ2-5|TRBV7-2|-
TGTGCCAGCAGCTTAGGACTCTTAGAGACCCAGTACTTC
CASSLGLLETQYF
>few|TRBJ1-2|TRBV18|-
TGTGCCAGCTCAGCTGGGGATGGCTACACCTTC
CASSAGDGYTF
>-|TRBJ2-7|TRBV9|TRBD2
TGTGCCAGCAGCCTTACACCGGGACTAGTAAGCGAGCAGTACTTC
CASSLTPGLVSEQYF
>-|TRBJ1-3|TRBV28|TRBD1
TGTGCCAGCAGTTCACCAGGGGGTTTTGGGGGCACCATATATTTT
CASSSPGGFGGTIYF
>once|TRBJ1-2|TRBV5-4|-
TGTGCCAGCAGCCTGGCCGGGACCGACCCTTGGAACACCTTC
CASSLAGTDPWNTF
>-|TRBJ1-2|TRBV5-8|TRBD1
TGTGCCAGCAGATTTACAGGGGTCGGCTACACCTTC
CASRFTGVGYTF
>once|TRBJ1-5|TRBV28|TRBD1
TGTGCCAGCAGTCTCGGACAGGGAAATCAGCCCCAGCATTTT
CASSLGQGNQPQHF
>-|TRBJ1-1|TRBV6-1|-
TGTGCCAGCAGTGAAACGATCGGTAGGGGCACTGAAGCTTTCTTT
CASSETIGRGTEAFF
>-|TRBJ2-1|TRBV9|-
TGTGCCAGCAGCGTAGATGGTTGGAATGAGCAGTTCTTC
CASSVDGWNEQFF
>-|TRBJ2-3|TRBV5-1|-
TGCGCCAGCAGCTTGGAGCCGGGACTGTCCACAGATACGCAGTATTTT
CASSLEPGLSTDTQYF
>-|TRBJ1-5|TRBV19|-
TGTGCCAGTAGTACCCCCCTAGGACAGTTTAGCAATCAGCCCCAGCATTTT
CASSTPLGQFSNQPQHF
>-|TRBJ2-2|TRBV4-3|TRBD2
TGCGCCAGCAGCCAACCTAGCGGGAGGGCCGGGGAGCTGTTTTTT
CASSQPSGRAGELFF
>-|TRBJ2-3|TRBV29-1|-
TGCAGCGTTATGACAGGTTCGGGGTACACAGATACGCAGTATTTT
CSVMTGSGYTDTQYF
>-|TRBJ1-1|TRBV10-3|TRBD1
TGTGCCATCAGTGAGTCAAGGACAGGGGATCATGAAGCTTTCTTT
CAISESRTGDHEAFF
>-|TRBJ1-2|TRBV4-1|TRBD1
TGCGCCAGCAGAGACCCCGGGACAGGGGTCGGCTACACCTTC
CASRDPGTGVGYTF
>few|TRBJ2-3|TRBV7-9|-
TGTGCCGCCCGACAGGACACAGATACGCAGTATTTT
CAARQDTDTQYF
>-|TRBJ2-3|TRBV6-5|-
TGTGCCAGCTCCAGAGGGTCTAGCACAGATACGCAGTATTTT
CASSRGSSTDTQYF
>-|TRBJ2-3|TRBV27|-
TGTGCCAGCAGTCTTACAGGCTACACAGATACGCAGTATTTT
CASSLTGYTDTQYF
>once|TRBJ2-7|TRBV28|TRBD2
TGTGCCCACGGGGAGGGCGGGAGTGTGGACGAGCAGTACTTC
CAHGEGGSVDEQYF
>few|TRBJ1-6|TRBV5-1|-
TGCGCCAGCAATGATGGGGGTAATTCACCCCTCCACTTT
CASNDGGNSPLHF
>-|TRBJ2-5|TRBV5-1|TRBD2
TGCGCCAGCAGCTTGGCGTCGGGAGGGGAGACCCAGTACTTC
CASSLASGGETQYF
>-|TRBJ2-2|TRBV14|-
TGTGCCAGCAGCCAAGGCCCAGGAAACACCGGGGAGCTGTTTTTT
CASSQGPGNTGELFF
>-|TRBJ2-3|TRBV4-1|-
TGCGCCAGCAGCCAGGAACCCAAGGAGGTTACGCAGTATTTT
CASSQEPKEVTQYF
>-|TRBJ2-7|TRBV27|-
TGTGCCAGCAGTTCACGGGACAAGACCTACGAGCAGTACTTC
CASSSRDKTYEQYF
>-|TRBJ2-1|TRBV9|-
TGTGCCAGCAGCGTAGGAGGGAGGAGCGACAATGAGCAGTTCTTC
CASSVGGRSDNEQFF
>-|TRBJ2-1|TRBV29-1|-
TGCAGCTCCGGACTAACTAGCAGAAATGAGCAGTTCTTC
CSSGLTSRNEQFF
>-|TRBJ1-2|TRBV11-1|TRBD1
TGTGCCAGCAGCTTACAAGGTGTCAGGGGGCGGAATGGCTACACCTTC
CASSLQGVRGRNGYTF
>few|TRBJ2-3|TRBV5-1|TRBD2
TGCGCCAGCAGCTTGGCACTAGCGGCTGGCACAGATACGCAGTATTTT
CASSLALAAGTDTQYF
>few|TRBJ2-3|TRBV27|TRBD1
TGTGCCAGCACCAAGGACAGGGCAACAGATACGCAGTATTTT
CASTKDRATDTQYF
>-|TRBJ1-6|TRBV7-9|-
TGTGCCAGCAGCTTTGGAGATGGGTCACCCCTCCACTTT
CASSFGDGSPLHF